This T cell receptor (beta chain) was captured by sequencing in a study of T-cell memory formation after mild COVID-19. Study at large: Clusters were largely donor specific. Points from the study as a whole: Contracting clones from day 15 to 85 had balanced CD4/CD8; later expanders favoured CD4+. Memory sampled before infection contained some responding clones, suggesting cross-reactive memory joined.

It was 5'RACE with constant-segment primers that produced the TCR alpha and TCR beta cDNA libraries, which carried sample barcodes and UMIs. Each CDR3 protein gets one entry after TCRdb re-called the 5' RACE reads with MiXCR. This sample has approximately 150,000 distinct CDR3 sequences; 13% occur once, and the top ten carry 3.3%. Concerning this clonotype itself: Its antigen is as yet unknown.

The CDR3 has 14 amino acids. J lost 5 bases, V lost 5 bases, and 6 bases had no gene match. The germline CDR1 and CDR2 sequences are MNHEY and SVGEGT. The TCR was taken from a young man who had mild COVID-19 (a few samples of this study predate the infection). Cell type and time point are not known. V usage is TRBV6-2 or TRBV6-3 and J usage is TRBJ1-2; 9 nucleotides line up with TRBD1. Material: PBMCs or a T cell subset sorted from them (not recorded which). CDR3 sequence reads: CASSQTTGGYGYTF. CDR3 bases: TGTGCCAGCAGTCAGACGACAGGGGGATATGGCTACACCTTC.